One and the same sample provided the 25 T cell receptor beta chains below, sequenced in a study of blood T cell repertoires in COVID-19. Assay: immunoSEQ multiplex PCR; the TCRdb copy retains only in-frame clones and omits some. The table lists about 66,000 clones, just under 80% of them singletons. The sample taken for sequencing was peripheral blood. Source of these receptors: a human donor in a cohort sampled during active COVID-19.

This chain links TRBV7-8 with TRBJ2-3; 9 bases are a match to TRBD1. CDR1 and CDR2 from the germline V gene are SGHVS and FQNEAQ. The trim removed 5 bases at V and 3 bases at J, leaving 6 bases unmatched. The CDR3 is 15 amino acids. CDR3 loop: CASSIDRGITDTQYF. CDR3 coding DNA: TGTGCCAGCAGCATAGACAGGGGGATTACAGATACGCAGTATTTT.

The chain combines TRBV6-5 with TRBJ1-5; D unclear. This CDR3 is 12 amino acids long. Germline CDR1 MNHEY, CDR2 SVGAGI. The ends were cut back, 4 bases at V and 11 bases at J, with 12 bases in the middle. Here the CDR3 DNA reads TGTGCCAGCAGTTCCGCAGATCGAACCCAGCATTTT. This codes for CASSSADRTQHF.

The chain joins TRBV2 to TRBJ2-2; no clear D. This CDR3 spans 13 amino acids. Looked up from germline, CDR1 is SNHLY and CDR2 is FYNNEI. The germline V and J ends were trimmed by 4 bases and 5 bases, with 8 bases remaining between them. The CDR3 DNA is TGTGCCAGCAGTGTTTTGAGAACCGGGGAGCTGTTTTTT. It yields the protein CASSVLRTGELFF.

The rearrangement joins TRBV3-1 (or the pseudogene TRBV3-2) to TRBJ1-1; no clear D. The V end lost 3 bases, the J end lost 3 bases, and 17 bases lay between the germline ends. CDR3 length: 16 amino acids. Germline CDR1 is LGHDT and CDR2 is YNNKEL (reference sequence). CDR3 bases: TGTGCCAGCAGCCAGTTCGGGGAGCTTTGGTACACTGAAGCTTTCTTT. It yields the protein CASSQFGELWYTEAFF.

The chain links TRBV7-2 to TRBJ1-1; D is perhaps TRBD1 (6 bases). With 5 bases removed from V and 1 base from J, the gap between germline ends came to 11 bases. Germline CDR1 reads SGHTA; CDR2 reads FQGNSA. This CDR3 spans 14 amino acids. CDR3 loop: CASSQDSSNTEAFF. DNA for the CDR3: TGTGCCAGCAGCCAGGACAGTTCGAACACTGAAGCTTTCTTT.

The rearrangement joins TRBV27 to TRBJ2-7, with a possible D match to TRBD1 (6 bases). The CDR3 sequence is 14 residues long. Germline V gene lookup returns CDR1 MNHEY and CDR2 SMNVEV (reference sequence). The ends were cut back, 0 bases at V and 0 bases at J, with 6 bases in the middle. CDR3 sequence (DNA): TGTGCCAGCAGTTTATCAGGGGGCTCCTACGAGCAGTACTTC. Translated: CASSLSGGSYEQYF.

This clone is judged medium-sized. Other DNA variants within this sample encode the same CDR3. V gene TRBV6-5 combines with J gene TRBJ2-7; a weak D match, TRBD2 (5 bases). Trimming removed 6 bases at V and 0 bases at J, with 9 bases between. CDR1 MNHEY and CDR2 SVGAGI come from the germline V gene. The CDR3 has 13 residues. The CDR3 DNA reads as TGTGCCAGCAGGGGAGACAACTCCTACGAGCAGTACTTC. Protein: CASRGDNSYEQYF.

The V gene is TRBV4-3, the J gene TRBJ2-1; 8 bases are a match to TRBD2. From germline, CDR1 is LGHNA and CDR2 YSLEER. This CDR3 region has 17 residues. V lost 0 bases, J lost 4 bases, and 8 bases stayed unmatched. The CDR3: CASSQDSQLAVYNEQFF. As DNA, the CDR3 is TGCGCCAGCAGCCAAGATTCTCAACTAGCGGTATACAATGAGCAGTTCTTC.

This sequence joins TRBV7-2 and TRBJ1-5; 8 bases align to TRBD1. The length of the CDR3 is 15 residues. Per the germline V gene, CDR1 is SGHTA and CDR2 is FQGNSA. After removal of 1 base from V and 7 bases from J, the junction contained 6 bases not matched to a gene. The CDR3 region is CASSLGQGKNQPQHF. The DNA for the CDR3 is TGTGCCAGCAGCTTAGGACAGGGGAAGAACCAGCCCCAGCATTTT.

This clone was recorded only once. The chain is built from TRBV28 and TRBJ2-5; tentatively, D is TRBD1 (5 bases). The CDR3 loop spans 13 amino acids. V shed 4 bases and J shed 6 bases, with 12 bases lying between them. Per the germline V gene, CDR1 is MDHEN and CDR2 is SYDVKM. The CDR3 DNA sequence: TGTGCCAGCAGTTCAGGTCTGGGGCAGACCCAGTACTTC. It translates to CASSSGLGQTQYF. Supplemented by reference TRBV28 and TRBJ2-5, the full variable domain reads DVKVTQSSRYLVKRTGEKVFLECVQDMDHENMFWYRQDPGLGLRLIYFSYDVKMKEKGDIPEGYSVSREKKERFSLILESASTNQTSMYLCASSSGLGQTQYFGPGTRLLVL.

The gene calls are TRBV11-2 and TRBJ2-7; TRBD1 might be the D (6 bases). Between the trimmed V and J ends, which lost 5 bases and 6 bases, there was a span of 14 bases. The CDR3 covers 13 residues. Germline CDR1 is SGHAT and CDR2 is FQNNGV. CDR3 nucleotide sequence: TGTGCCAGCAGCGGTGCAGGGGCGGGCGAGCAGTACTTC. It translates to CASSGAGAGEQYF. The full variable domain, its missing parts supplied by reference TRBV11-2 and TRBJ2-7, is EAGVAQSPRYKIIEKRQSVAFWCNPISGHATLYWYQQILGQGPKLLIQFQNNGVVDDSQLPKDRFSAERLKGVDSTLKIQPAKLEDSAVYLCASSGAGAGEQYFGPGTRLTVT.

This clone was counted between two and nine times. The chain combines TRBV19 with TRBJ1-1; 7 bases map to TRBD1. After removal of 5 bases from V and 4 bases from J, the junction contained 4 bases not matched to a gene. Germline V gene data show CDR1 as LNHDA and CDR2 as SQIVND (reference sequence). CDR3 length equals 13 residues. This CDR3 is CASSVRQGTEAFF. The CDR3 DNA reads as TGTGCCAGTAGTGTCCGACAGGGCACTGAAGCTTTCTTT. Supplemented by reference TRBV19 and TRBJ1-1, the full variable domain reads DGGITQSPKYLFRKEGQNVTLSCEQNLNHDAMYWYRQDPGQGLRLIYYSQIVNDFQKGDIAEGYSVSREKKESFPLTVTSAQKNPTAFYLCASSVRQGTEAFFGQGTRLTVV.

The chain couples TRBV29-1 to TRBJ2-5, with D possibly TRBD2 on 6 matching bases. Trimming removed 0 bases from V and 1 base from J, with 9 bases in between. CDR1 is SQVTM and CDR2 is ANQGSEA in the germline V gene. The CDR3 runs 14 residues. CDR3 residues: CSVEDGGAQETQYF. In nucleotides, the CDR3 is TGCAGCGTTGAAGACGGCGGGGCCCAAGAGACCCAGTACTTC.

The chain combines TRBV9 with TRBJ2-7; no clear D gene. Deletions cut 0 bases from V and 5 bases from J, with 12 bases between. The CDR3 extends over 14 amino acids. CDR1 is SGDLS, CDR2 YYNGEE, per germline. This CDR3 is CASSVDPTGDEQYF. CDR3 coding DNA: TGTGCCAGCAGCGTAGACCCGACTGGCGACGAGCAGTACTTC.

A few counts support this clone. This CDR3 is CASSPTSGPSLEQYF. The CDR3 nucleotides are TGCGCCAGCAGCCCCACTAGCGGCCCCTCCCTCGAGCAGTACTTC. The rearrangement uses TRBV5-1 and TRBJ2-7; 8 bases are shared with TRBD2. Trimming at V came to 4 bases and at J to 6 bases, leaving 12 bases not matched to a gene. From germline, CDR1 is SGHRS and CDR2 YFSETQ. The CDR3 totals 15 residues.

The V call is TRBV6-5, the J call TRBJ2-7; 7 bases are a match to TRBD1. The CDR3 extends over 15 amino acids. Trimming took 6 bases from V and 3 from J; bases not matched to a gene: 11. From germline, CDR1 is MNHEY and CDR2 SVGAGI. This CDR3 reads CASSDLSTGSYEQYF. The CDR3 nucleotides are TGTGCCAGCAGCGACCTATCGACAGGGAGCTACGAGCAGTACTTC.

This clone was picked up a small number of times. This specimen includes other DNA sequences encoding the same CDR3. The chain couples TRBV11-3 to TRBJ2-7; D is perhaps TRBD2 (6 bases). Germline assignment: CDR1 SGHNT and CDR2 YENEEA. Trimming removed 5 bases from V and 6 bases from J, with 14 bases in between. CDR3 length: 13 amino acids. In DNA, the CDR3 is TGTGCCAGCAGCCTGGACCTGGGGGGCGAGCAGTACTTC. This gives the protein CASSLDLGGEQYF.

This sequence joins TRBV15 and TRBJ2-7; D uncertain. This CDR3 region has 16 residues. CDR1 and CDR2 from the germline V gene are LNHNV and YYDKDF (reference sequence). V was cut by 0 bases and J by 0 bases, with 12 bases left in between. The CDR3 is CATSRDEQVSSYEQYF. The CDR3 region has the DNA TGTGCCACCAGCAGAGATGAGCAGGTTAGCTCCTACGAGCAGTACTTC.

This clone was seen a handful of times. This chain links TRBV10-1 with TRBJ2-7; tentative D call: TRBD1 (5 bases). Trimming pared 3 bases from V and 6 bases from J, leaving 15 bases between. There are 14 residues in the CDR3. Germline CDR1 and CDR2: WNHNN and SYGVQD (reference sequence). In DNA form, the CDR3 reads TGCGCCAGCAGTGAACTCAGGGCAACTGGCGAGCAGTACTTC. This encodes CASSELRATGEQYF.

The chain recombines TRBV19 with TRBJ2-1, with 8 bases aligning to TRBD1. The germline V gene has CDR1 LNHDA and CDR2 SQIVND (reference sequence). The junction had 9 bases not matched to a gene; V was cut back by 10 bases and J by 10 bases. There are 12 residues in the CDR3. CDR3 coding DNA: TGTGCCACCCGGACAGGGTTCCGGGAGCAGTTCTTC. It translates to CATRTGFREQFF.

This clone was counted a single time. DNA for the CDR3: TGTGCCAGCTCAGGGGACAGGAAAGGGTCACCCCTCCACTTT. It is translated as CASSGDRKGSPLHF. The chain links TRBV18 to TRBJ1-6; 8 bases agree with TRBD1. The germline V gene has CDR1 KGHSH and CDR2 LQKENI. The CDR3 sequence is 14 residues long. The J segment lost 10 bases and the V segment lost 5 bases, leaving 7 bases of the junction unmatched.

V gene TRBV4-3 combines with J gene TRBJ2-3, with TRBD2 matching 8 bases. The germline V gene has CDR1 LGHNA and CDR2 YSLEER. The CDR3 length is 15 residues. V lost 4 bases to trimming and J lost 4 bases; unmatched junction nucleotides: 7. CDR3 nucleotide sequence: TGCGCCAGCAGCCCCCTCTTGACTAGCGCAGATACGCAGTATTTT. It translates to CASSPLLTSADTQYF.

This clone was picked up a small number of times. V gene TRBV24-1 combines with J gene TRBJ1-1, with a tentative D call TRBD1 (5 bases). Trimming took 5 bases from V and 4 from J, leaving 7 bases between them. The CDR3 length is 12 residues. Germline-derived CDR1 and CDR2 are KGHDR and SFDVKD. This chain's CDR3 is CATSGQGTEAFF. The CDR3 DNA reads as TGTGCCACCAGTGGTCAGGGCACTGAAGCTTTCTTT.

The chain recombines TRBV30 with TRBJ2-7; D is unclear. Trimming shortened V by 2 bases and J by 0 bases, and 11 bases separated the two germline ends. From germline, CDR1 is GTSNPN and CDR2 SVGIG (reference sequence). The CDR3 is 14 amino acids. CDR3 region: CAWSRLGVSYEQYF. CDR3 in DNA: TGTGCCTGGAGTAGGCTGGGCGTCTCCTACGAGCAGTACTTC.

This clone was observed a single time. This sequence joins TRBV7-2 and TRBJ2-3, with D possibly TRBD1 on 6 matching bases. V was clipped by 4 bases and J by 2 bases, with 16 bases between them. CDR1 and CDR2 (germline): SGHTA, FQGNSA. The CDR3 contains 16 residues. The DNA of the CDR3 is TGTGCCAGCAGCTACTCCTCAGGGGCCTTCACAGATACGCAGTATTTT. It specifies CASSYSSGAFTDTQYF.